A single sample is the source of the 15 T cell receptor beta chains below, sequenced in a study of T cell responses to AZD1222 COVID-19 vaccine. Profiling relied on immunoSEQ multiplex PCR, and the TCRdb table lists in-frame clones only, not all of them. The repertoire holds some 140,000 clones, approximately 92% seen once, with 6.5% to 8.5% in the top ten. Sequencing was performed on peripheral blood, taken 28 days after the second AZD1222 dose. The receptors stem from an adult who received the AZD1222 COVID-19 vaccine.

V and J are TRBV7-9 and TRBJ1-2; D call uncertain. The CDR3 has 15 residues. Between the trimmed V and J ends, which lost 6 bases and 4 bases, there was a span of 18 bases. Germline V CDR1 and CDR2: SEHNR, FQNEAQ (reference sequence). The CDR3 reads CASSPPGSRSYGYTF. In DNA, the CDR3 is TGTGCCAGCAGTCCCCCCGGTAGTCGGTCCTATGGCTACACCTTC.

The chain recombines TRBV5-1 with TRBJ2-2; TRBD1 matches 7 bases. The CDR3 runs 16 residues. V was pared by 3 bases and J by 0 bases, with 5 bases of the junction left unmatched. The germline V gene encodes CDR1 SGHRS and CDR2 YFSETQ. CDR3 sequence reads: CASSSAGTANTGELFF. The DNA of the CDR3 is TGCGCCAGCAGCTCAGCTGGGACAGCGAACACCGGGGAGCTGTTTTTT.

The chain combines TRBV30 with TRBJ2-7, with a possible D match to TRBD1 (5 bases). Trimming removed 2 bases at V and 4 bases at J, with 9 bases between. This CDR3 spans 12 amino acids. The germline V gene encodes CDR1 GTSNPN and CDR2 SVGIG (reference sequence). CDR3 region: CAWSWTPYEQYF. The CDR3 region has the DNA TGTGCCTGGAGTTGGACACCTTACGAGCAGTACTTC. The full variable domain, in which reference TRBV30 and TRBJ2-7 provide the parts outside the CDR3, is SQTIHQWPATLVQPVGSPLSLECTVEGTSNPNLYWYRQAAGRGLQLLFYSVGIGQISSEVPQNLSASRPQDRQFILSSKKLLLSDSGFYLCAWSWTPYEQYFGPGTRLTVT.

The rearrangement joins TRBV9 to TRBJ1-1, with 10 bases that match TRBD1. Trimming cost V 3 bases and J 4 bases; bases outside gene matches: 0. The CDR3 loop spans 13 amino acids. Germline V CDR1 and CDR2: SGDLS, YYNGEE. As DNA, the CDR3 is TGTGCCAGCAGCGGACAGGGGGCCACTGAAGCTTTCTTT. Amino acids: CASSGQGATEAFF.

The DNA for the CDR3 is TGTGCCAGCAGTTGGGGGGGGAGCGGCTACACCTTC. Its protein is CASSWGGSGYTF. The chain carries TRBV6-5 and TRBJ1-2, with D perhaps matching TRBD1 (5 bases). Germline assignment: CDR1 MNHEY and CDR2 SVGAGI. The V end lost 4 bases, the J end lost 8 bases, and 11 bases lay between the germline ends. This CDR3 comprises 12 residues.

V gene TRBV19 combines with J gene TRBJ1-1; D remains unclear. The CDR3 has 13 amino acids. Germline values: CDR1 LNHDA, CDR2 SQIVND (reference sequence). Trimming removed 10 bases from V and 0 bases from J, with 12 bases in between. The CDR3 here is CATSTEVNTEAFF. The CDR3 DNA is TGTGCCACGAGTACAGAAGTGAACACTGAAGCTTTCTTT.

The V call is TRBV5-1, the J call TRBJ2-7, with D perhaps matching TRBD1 or TRBD2 (6 bases each). The V end lost 10 bases, the J end lost 7 bases, and 21 bases lay between the germline ends. Germline V gene data show CDR1 as SGHRS and CDR2 as YFSETQ. The CDR3 runs to 13 residues. DNA of the CDR3: TGCGCCTCGACGGAGCCGGGGGCGAATGAGCAGTACTTC. Its protein product is CASTEPGANEQYF.

This clone has a single count. The chain combines TRBV5-1 with TRBJ2-3; D tentatively reads TRBD1 or TRBD2 (5 bases each). The V and J ends lost 1 base and 2 bases respectively, with 11 bases between them. Germline assignment: CDR1 SGHRS and CDR2 YFSETQ. CDR3 length equals 15 residues. CDR3 region: CASSLPVGDTDTQYF. The CDR3 DNA reads TGCGCCAGCAGCTTGCCGGTGGGGGACACAGATACGCAGTATTTT.

This chain joins TRBV6-2 or TRBV6-3 and TRBJ2-3; TRBD2 agrees at 13 bases. The CDR3 runs to 19 residues. Looked up from germline, CDR1 is MNHEY and CDR2 is SVGEGT. V dropped 6 bases and J dropped 4; count of bases not matched to a gene: 16. The CDR3 sequence is CASSPERLAGGYFADTQYF. CDR3 DNA sequence: TGTGCCAGCAGCCCCGAAAGACTAGCGGGGGGTTATTTTGCAGATACGCAGTATTTT.

This chain connects TRBV27 to TRBJ1-1; D is perhaps TRBD1 (5 bases). In germline, CDR1 is MNHEY, CDR2 SMNVEV (reference sequence). This CDR3 contains 13 residues. Trimming left V 6 bases short and J 3 bases short, with 11 bases between. The CDR3 loop reads CASSEGSYTEAFF. In DNA, the CDR3 is TGTGCCAGCAGCGAGGGGTCGTACACTGAAGCTTTCTTT.

CDR3 DNA sequence: TGTGCCAGTAGTATAGCGGGGGTCGTCTACGAGCAGTACTTC. As protein: CASSIAGVVYEQYF. This chain connects TRBV19 to TRBJ2-7; D possibly corresponds to TRBD2 (6 bases). Germline V CDR1 and CDR2: LNHDA, SQIVND (reference sequence). The CDR3 has 14 residues. V lost 1 base, J lost 3 bases, and 10 bases lay in between.

This clone turned up a few times. The rearrangement joins TRBV4-2 to TRBJ2-3; 10 bases align to TRBD2. Germline CDR1 LGHNA, CDR2 YNFKEQ. This CDR3 is 15 amino acids long. The ends lost 1 base at V and 6 bases at J; junction bases unmatched: 4. CDR3 sequence reads: CASSQGGLAADTQYF. DNA of the CDR3: TGTGCCAGCAGCCAAGGTGGACTAGCGGCCGATACGCAGTATTTT.

This clone was seen just once. The genes are TRBV3-1 (or the pseudogene TRBV3-2) and TRBJ2-4, with D perhaps TRBD1 (5 bases). CDR1 and CDR2 from the germline V gene are LGHDT and YNNKEL (reference sequence). The length of the CDR3 is 15 residues. V lost 2 bases and J 8 bases, leaving 16 bases between the germline ends. This CDR3 is CASSQKTAGKDIQYF. The CDR3 DNA reads TGTGCCAGCAGCCAAAAGACGGCAGGGAAGGACATTCAGTACTTC.

This clone was seen only once. CDR3 in amino acids: CASSLDSPYTDTQYF. For the CDR3, the DNA is TGTGCCAGCAGCTTAGACAGCCCTTACACAGATACGCAGTATTTT. V is TRBV11-2 and J is TRBJ2-3; no definite D call. CDR3 length equals 15 residues. Per the germline V gene, CDR1 is SGHAT and CDR2 is FQNNGV. V dropped 0 bases and J dropped 2 bases, with 9 bases sitting between them. The full variable domain, its missing parts supplied by reference TRBV11-2 and TRBJ2-3, is EAGVAQSPRYKIIEKRQSVAFWCNPISGHATLYWYQQILGQGPKLLIQFQNNGVVDDSQLPKDRFSAERLKGVDSTLKIQPAKLEDSAVYLCASSLDSPYTDTQYFGPGTRLTVL.

V and J are TRBV20-1 and TRBJ1-2; D possibly corresponds to TRBD1 (5 bases). CDR1 and CDR2 from the germline V gene are DFQATT and SNEGSKA (reference sequence). There are 14 residues in the CDR3. V dropped 7 bases and J dropped 0 bases, with 15 bases sitting between them. In nucleotides, the CDR3 is TGCAGTGTTACTGACAGCGGGCCTAACTATGGCTACACCTTC. This codes for CSVTDSGPNYGYTF.